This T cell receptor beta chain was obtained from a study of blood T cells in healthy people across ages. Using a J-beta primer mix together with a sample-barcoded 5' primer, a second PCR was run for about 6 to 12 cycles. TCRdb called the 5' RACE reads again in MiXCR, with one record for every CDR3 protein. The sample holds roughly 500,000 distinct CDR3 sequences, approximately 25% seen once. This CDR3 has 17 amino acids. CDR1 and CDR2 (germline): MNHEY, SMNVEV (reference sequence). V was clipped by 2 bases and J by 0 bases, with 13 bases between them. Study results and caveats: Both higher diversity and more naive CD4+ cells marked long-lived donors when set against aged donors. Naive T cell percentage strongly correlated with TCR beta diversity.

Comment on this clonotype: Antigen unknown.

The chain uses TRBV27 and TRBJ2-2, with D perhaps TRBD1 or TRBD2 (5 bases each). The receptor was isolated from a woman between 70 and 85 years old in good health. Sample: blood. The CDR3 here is CASSLEWGRANTGELFF. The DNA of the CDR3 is TGTGCCAGCAGTTTAGAATGGGGACGGGCGAACACCGGGGAGCTGTTTTTT.